Listed below are T cell receptor beta chains from one sample, sequenced in a study of T-cell memory formation after mild COVID-19. TCRdb re-called the 5' RACE reads through MiXCR, storing one row per CDR3 protein. The sample has around 410,000 distinct CDR3 sequences, more than 20% seen once. Input material: PBMCs or a T cell subset sorted from them (not recorded which). The receptors were gathered from an adult woman who had mild COVID-19 (a few samples of this study predate the infection). Cell type and time point are not known. CDR3s include the opening cysteine and the closing phenylalanine or tryptophan. Each record gives: J gene, V gene, D gene, CDR3 protein. The D gene is left open where the match is weak.

j_call: TRBJ2-7; v_call: TRBV4-3; d_call: TRBD2; cdr3_aa: CASSLERAGGPGEQYF
j_call: TRBJ1-4; v_call: TRBV4-2; d_call: NA; cdr3_aa: CASSPPGGTVGEKLFF
j_call: TRBJ2-7; v_call: TRBV15; d_call: NA; cdr3_aa: CATSRDPRFPSYEQYF
j_call: TRBJ2-7; v_call: TRBV7-6; d_call: NA; cdr3_aa: CASSLASTRADFPYEQYF
j_call: TRBJ2-7; v_call: TRBV27; d_call: NA; cdr3_aa: CASSPLGSSEQYF
j_call: TRBJ1-1; v_call: TRBV7-2; d_call: NA; cdr3_aa: CASSLGIRALGGTEAFF
j_call: TRBJ2-1; v_call: TRBV7-2; d_call: NA; cdr3_aa: CASSLVRTEQFF
j_call: TRBJ1-1; v_call: TRBV5-6; d_call: NA; cdr3_aa: CASTPATVNTEAFF
j_call: TRBJ2-3; v_call: TRBV5-1; d_call: NA; cdr3_aa: CASSLEERVRGDTQYF
j_call: TRBJ2-3; v_call: TRBV7-9; d_call: NA; cdr3_aa: CASTSEGRHTDTQYF
j_call: TRBJ2-2; v_call: TRBV25-1; d_call: TRBD1; cdr3_aa: CASSDLPGQGTGELFF
j_call: TRBJ2-1; v_call: TRBV3-1; d_call: NA; cdr3_aa: CASSQEGGGIYNEQFF
j_call: TRBJ2-5; v_call: TRBV19; d_call: NA; cdr3_aa: CASRVSDQETQYF
j_call: TRBJ2-6; v_call: TRBV7-8; d_call: NA; cdr3_aa: CASSLRDTPSSGANVLTF
j_call: TRBJ1-5; v_call: TRBV7-3; d_call: TRBD1; cdr3_aa: CASSYRGLNQPQHF
j_call: TRBJ2-7; v_call: TRBV19; d_call: NA; cdr3_aa: CASSIGRTYEQYF
j_call: TRBJ2-1; v_call: TRBV24-1; d_call: TRBD2; cdr3_aa: CATSDTRTSGGAYNEQFF
j_call: TRBJ2-2; v_call: TRBV10-3; d_call: TRBD1; cdr3_aa: CAISTGGSNTGELFF
j_call: TRBJ2-7; v_call: TRBV20-1; d_call: NA; cdr3_aa: CSANGGTYEQYF
j_call: TRBJ1-1; v_call: TRBV5-1; d_call: NA; cdr3_aa: CASSFGGRATEAFF
j_call: TRBJ1-2; v_call: TRBV20-1; d_call: TRBD1; cdr3_aa: CSARDLLGGQDYGYTF
j_call: TRBJ2-4; v_call: TRBV11-2; d_call: TRBD1; cdr3_aa: CASSSHRGPGSIQYF
j_call: TRBJ1-3; v_call: TRBV12-3/TRBV12-4; d_call: NA; cdr3_aa: CASSLGSPASGNTIYF
j_call: TRBJ2-2; v_call: TRBV18; d_call: TRBD1; cdr3_aa: CASSRTQGQATGELFF
j_call: TRBJ2-1; v_call: TRBV20-1; d_call: TRBD2; cdr3_aa: CSAMSSAGENEQFF
j_call: TRBJ2-3; v_call: TRBV12-3/TRBV12-4; d_call: TRBD1; cdr3_aa: CASSYRTGGTDTQYF
j_call: TRBJ2-7; v_call: TRBV5-1; d_call: NA; cdr3_aa: CASSNTGNPYEQYF
j_call: TRBJ2-3; v_call: TRBV14; d_call: TRBD2; cdr3_aa: CASSPFSGGGSTDTQYF
j_call: TRBJ1-5; v_call: TRBV20-1; d_call: TRBD1; cdr3_aa: CSARFTGGAGSNQPQHF
j_call: TRBJ2-5; v_call: TRBV5-1; d_call: TRBD2; cdr3_aa: CASSIGTSGSEAQYF
j_call: TRBJ2-2; v_call: TRBV6-6; d_call: NA; cdr3_aa: CASSYRAGSDTGELFF
j_call: TRBJ2-3; v_call: TRBV4-3; d_call: TRBD2; cdr3_aa: CASSQDGKLAGLTDTQYF
j_call: TRBJ1-5; v_call: TRBV6-2/TRBV6-3; d_call: NA; cdr3_aa: CASSYSGGSNQPQHF
j_call: TRBJ2-1; v_call: TRBV5-1; d_call: NA; cdr3_aa: CASRRDNNEQFF
j_call: TRBJ2-2; v_call: TRBV7-9; d_call: TRBD2; cdr3_aa: CASSSLLAAGPGELFF
j_call: TRBJ2-5; v_call: TRBV7-9; d_call: NA; cdr3_aa: CASSSVADQETQYF
j_call: TRBJ1-1; v_call: TRBV5-6; d_call: NA; cdr3_aa: CASSKTGYTEAFF
j_call: TRBJ2-3; v_call: TRBV10-2; d_call: TRBD2; cdr3_aa: CASSERPTSALRGTDTQYF
j_call: TRBJ2-2; v_call: TRBV6-2/TRBV6-3; d_call: NA; cdr3_aa: CASSYNSWGELFF
j_call: TRBJ2-3; v_call: TRBV4-3; d_call: NA; cdr3_aa: CASSQGPNTDTQYF
j_call: TRBJ2-1; v_call: TRBV3-1; d_call: TRBD2; cdr3_aa: CASSLPRGTTGFNEQFF
j_call: TRBJ2-2; v_call: TRBV4-1; d_call: NA; cdr3_aa: CASTLSLLSGELFF
j_call: TRBJ1-1; v_call: TRBV12-3/TRBV12-4; d_call: NA; cdr3_aa: CASSQGGKAFF
j_call: TRBJ2-7; v_call: TRBV11-2; d_call: NA; cdr3_aa: CASSSTRLEQYF
j_call: TRBJ1-1; v_call: TRBV27; d_call: TRBD1; cdr3_aa: CASLRDRANTEAFF
j_call: TRBJ2-7; v_call: TRBV5-4; d_call: NA; cdr3_aa: CASSPEGERTNEQYF
j_call: TRBJ2-7; v_call: TRBV12-3/TRBV12-4; d_call: TRBD1; cdr3_aa: CASSQTGMGYEQYF
j_call: TRBJ1-6; v_call: TRBV15; d_call: TRBD1; cdr3_aa: CATSADRGNSPLHF
j_call: TRBJ2-2; v_call: TRBV5-3; d_call: NA; cdr3_aa: CARSLESGELFF
j_call: TRBJ2-7; v_call: TRBV11-3; d_call: NA; cdr3_aa: CASSLRIPGISYEQYF
j_call: TRBJ2-7; v_call: TRBV7-2; d_call: NA; cdr3_aa: CASSLGVALSAEQYF
j_call: TRBJ2-7; v_call: TRBV29-1; d_call: NA; cdr3_aa: CSVEDPWKHYEQYF